This T cell receptor (beta chain) emerged from a study of blood T cell repertoires in COVID-19. For the study at large: COVID-19 samples, acute and convalescent, were from the United States, Italy and Spain. T cells, B-cell-depleted T cells, or PBMCs supplied cDNA or gDNA.

V gave up 1 base and J gave up 6 bases, with 7 bases separating them. The CDR3 is 13 amino acids. The germline gives CDR1 SGHTA, CDR2 FQGTGA. Original handling: Reference gene primer amplification yielded estimated nucleated cell counts. Produced via immunoSEQ multiplex PCR; TCRdb's table is partial and in-frame only. That table furnishes V, J and clone size, whereas the DNA furnished D and trimming. The sample has approximately 150,000 clones, around 84% seen once; the top ten hold around 8.2%. V usage is TRBV7-3 and J usage is TRBJ2-1; tentative D call: TRBD1 (6 bases). The sample taken for sequencing was peripheral blood. The TCR originated in an older woman with acute or convalescent COVID-19. The CDR3 spells CASSLIGGNEQFF. CDR3 DNA sequence: TGTGCCAGCAGCTTAATAGGGGGCAATGAGCAGTTCTTC. Combining the CDR3 with reference TRBV7-3 and TRBJ2-1 gives the whole variable domain GAGVSQTPSNKVTEKGKYVELRCDPISGHTALYWYRQSLGQGPEFLIYFQGTGAADDSGLPNDRFFAVRPEGSVSTLKIQRTERGDSAVYLCASSLIGGNEQFFGPGTRLTVL.